Listed here are 29 T cell receptor beta chains from one sample, sequenced in a study of blood T cell repertoires in COVID-19. Profiled with immunoSEQ multiplex PCR; TCRdb holds only in-frame clones, not every one. The repertoire consists of around 210,000 clones, with less than 85% occurring once and the leading ten covering about 7.8%. The sample taken for sequencing was peripheral blood. The receptors derive from a woman older than 75 with COVID-19, enrolled during active disease.

V usage is TRBV3-1 (or the pseudogene TRBV3-2) and J usage is TRBJ2-7, with a possible D match to TRBD1 (5 bases). Trimming stripped 4 bases from V and 5 bases from J, with 9 bases between. Germline V lookup: CDR1 LGHDT, CDR2 YNNKEL (reference sequence). This CDR3 comprises 12 residues. DNA for the CDR3: TGTGCCAGCAGCCCCCTAGGGGACGAGCAGTACTTC. It encodes CASSPLGDEQYF.

This sequence joins TRBV4-1 and TRBJ2-5; possible D gene TRBD1, 6 bases. This CDR3 region has 16 residues. Trimming took off 1 base at V and 4 bases at J, with 16 bases between the two ends. Germline CDR1 and CDR2: MGHRA and YSYEKL. CDR3 residues: CASSQVRQETRETQYF. The CDR3 coding sequence is TGCGCCAGCAGCCAAGTACGACAGGAGACGCGAGAGACCCAGTACTTC.

This chain joins TRBV19 and TRBJ1-2; D is perhaps TRBD1 (5 bases). The V end was cut by 5 bases, the J end by 1 base, with 8 bases between. Germline CDR1 reads LNHDA; CDR2 reads SQIVND (reference sequence). The CDR3 is made up of 13 amino acids. The CDR3 reads CASSPDSNYGYTF. CDR3 sequence (DNA): TGTGCCAGTAGTCCTGACAGTAACTATGGCTACACCTTC.

This clone occurred once. The chain recombines TRBV5-6 with TRBJ2-1; tentatively, D is TRBD2 (6 bases). CDR3 length: 13 residues. Germline V gives CDR1 SGHDT, CDR2 YYEEEE. Trimming took 2 bases from V and 4 from J, leaving 7 bases between them. The CDR3 protein is CASSFAGYNEQFF. In DNA form, the CDR3 reads TGTGCCAGCAGCTTTGCGGGGTACAATGAGCAGTTCTTC.

This rearrangement joins TRBV28 to TRBJ2-7; 7 bases align to TRBD2. Germline lookup yields CDR1 MDHEN and CDR2 SYDVKM. V shed 3 bases and J 4 bases; nucleotides not matched to a gene: 6. This CDR3 spans 14 amino acids. CDR3 amino acids: CASSLIGEGYEQYF. Here the CDR3 DNA reads TGTGCCAGCAGTTTGATAGGGGAGGGGTACGAGCAGTACTTC.

The rearrangement joins TRBV5-1 to TRBJ2-1; weak D call: TRBD1 (5 bases). The germline V gene has CDR1 SGHRS and CDR2 YFSETQ. This CDR3 comprises 14 residues. Deletions cut 3 bases from V and 6 bases from J, with 13 bases between. The CDR3 sequence: CASSSQGSSNEQFF. The CDR3 DNA reads as TGCGCCAGCAGCTCCCAGGGTAGTTCCAATGAGCAGTTCTTC.

The J gene is TRBJ2-3, the V gene TRBV15, with D perhaps TRBD1 (6 bases). Trimming pared 2 bases from V and 4 bases from J, leaving 19 bases between. Germline values: CDR1 LNHNV, CDR2 YYDKDF (reference sequence). This CDR3 has 17 amino acids. DNA of the CDR3: TGTGCCACCAGCAGAACCCAGAGCTGGGGGCCGGCAGATACGCAGTATTTT. Amino acids: CATSRTQSWGPADTQYF.

The chain employs TRBV28 and TRBJ2-5; TRBD2 aligns across 10 bases. The CDR3 has 15 residues. V was pared by 6 bases and J by 4 bases, with 8 bases of the junction left unmatched. In germline, CDR1 is MDHEN, CDR2 SYDVKM. DNA for the CDR3: TGTGCCAGCAGGGAAGGTAGCGGGAGGCCAGAGACCCAGTACTTC. This sequence encodes CASREGSGRPETQYF.

This chain joins TRBV29-1 and TRBJ2-3, with 13 nucleotides matching TRBD2. The J segment lost 7 bases and the V segment lost 5 bases, leaving 6 bases of the junction unmatched. CDR1 SQVTM and CDR2 ANQGSEA come from the germline V gene. This CDR3 has 14 amino acids. The CDR3 region has the DNA TGCAGCGTTCCAAGGACTAGCGGGGGATATACGCAGTATTTT. It encodes CSVPRTSGGYTQYF.

The V call is TRBV6-5, the J call TRBJ1-5; 7 nucleotides match TRBD1. V dropped 5 bases and J dropped 5; count of bases not matched to a gene: 6. Germline V gene data show CDR1 as MNHEY and CDR2 as SVGAGI. This CDR3 region has 14 residues. As DNA, the CDR3 is TGTGCCAGCAGTCAAAGACAGGGACATCAGCCCCAGCATTTT. It is translated as CASSQRQGHQPQHF.

The V and J genes are TRBV25-1 and TRBJ1-1, with D hard to call. Germline CDR1 MGHDK, CDR2 SYGVNS. This CDR3 spans 15 amino acids. Deletions cut 1 base from V and 12 bases from J, with 21 bases between. CDR3 in amino acids: CASSESLQVGSRTFF. CDR3 nucleotide sequence: TGTGCCAGCAGTGAATCTCTTCAGGTCGGCAGTAGGACTTTCTTT.

This clone was seen only a few times. The CDR3 DNA reads as TGTGCCAGCAGGCCCGACTTTGAAAAACTGTTTTTT. This codes for CASRPDFEKLFF. V and J are TRBV2 and TRBJ1-4; D uncertain. V was shortened by 6 bases and J by 7 bases, with 9 bases between the two germline ends. This CDR3 spans 12 amino acids. Per germline, CDR1 SNHLY and CDR2 FYNNEI.

V usage is TRBV19 and J usage is TRBJ2-7; 7 nucleotides agree with TRBD2. This CDR3 is 15 amino acids long. V lost 4 bases to trimming and J lost 3 bases; unmatched junction nucleotides: 9. The germline CDR1 and CDR2 sequences are LNHDA and SQIVND (reference sequence). CDR3 amino acids: CASSRVAGVGYEQYF. The DNA for the CDR3 is TGTGCCAGTAGTAGGGTCGCGGGAGTGGGCTACGAGCAGTACTTC. The full variable domain, completed using reference TRBV19 and TRBJ2-7, is DGGITQSPKYLFRKEGQNVTLSCEQNLNHDAMYWYRQDPGQGLRLIYYSQIVNDFQKGDIAEGYSVSREKKESFPLTVTSAQKNPTAFYLCASSRVAGVGYEQYFGPGTRLTVT.

The chain links TRBV5-6 to TRBJ1-1, with 8 bases lining up with TRBD1. Germline V gene lookup returns CDR1 SGHDT and CDR2 YYEEEE. The CDR3 totals 14 residues. The V gene end was trimmed by 0 bases and the J gene end by 11 bases; junction bases not matched to a gene: 9. The CDR3 loop reads CASSLAGTGAGAFF. For the CDR3, the DNA is TGTGCCAGCAGCTTGGCCGGGACAGGCGCGGGCGCTTTCTTT.

The chain links TRBV9 to TRBJ2-1; 8 bases are a match to TRBD2. Germline-derived CDR1 and CDR2 are SGDLS and YYNGEE. This CDR3 is built from 16 residues. J was trimmed by 5 bases and V by 4 bases; bases with no gene match: 11. Here the CDR3 DNA reads TGTGCCAGCAGCACCCTTAGCGGGGTATCCCACAATGAGCAGTTCTTC. Protein product: CASSTLSGVSHNEQFF.

The V gene is TRBV5-4, the J gene TRBJ2-3; the match to TRBD2 covers 14 bases. Germline trimming cut 6 bases from V and 6 bases from J; bases unmatched to any gene: 12. CDR1 and CDR2 (germline): SGHNT, YYREEE (reference sequence). The CDR3 runs 17 residues. CDR3 DNA sequence: TGTGCCAGCAATATAGGGACTAGCGGGAGTGCTTCGGATACGCAGTATTTT. Translation gives CASNIGTSGSASDTQYF. Supplemented by reference TRBV5-4 and TRBJ2-3, the full variable domain reads ETGVTQSPTHLIKTRGQQVTLRCSSQSGHNTVSWYQQALGQGPQFIFQYYREEENGRGNFPPRFSGLQFPNYSSELNVNALELDDSALYLCASNIGTSGSASDTQYFGPGTRLTVL.

This chain joins TRBV7-3 and TRBJ2-3; weak D call: TRBD2 (5 bases). This CDR3 region has 15 residues. V was shortened by 2 bases and J by 3 bases, with 12 bases between the two germline ends. Germline CDR1 and CDR2: SGHTA and FQGTGA. The CDR3 protein is CASSLGLSGTDTQYF. The CDR3 DNA follows: TGTGCCAGCAGCTTAGGGTTGAGCGGAACAGATACGCAGTATTTT.

The chain couples TRBV7-3 to TRBJ2-3, with 7 bases lining up with TRBD2. This CDR3 spans 13 amino acids. V dropped 4 bases and J dropped 4; count of bases not matched to a gene: 2. In germline, CDR1 is SGHTA, CDR2 FQGTGA. CDR3 coding DNA: TGTGCCAGCAGCTCCCGGGGGGCAGATACGCAGTATTTT. Translating it yields CASSSRGADTQYF. The whole variable domain, filled in from reference TRBV7-3 and TRBJ2-3, reads GAGVSQTPSNKVTEKGKYVELRCDPISGHTALYWYRQSLGQGPEFLIYFQGTGAADDSGLPNDRFFAVRPEGSVSTLKIQRTERGDSAVYLCASSSRGADTQYFGPGTRLTVL.

This chain connects TRBV7-9 to TRBJ2-5; D possibly corresponds to TRBD2 (5 bases). V shed 5 bases and J shed 9 bases, with 19 bases lying between them. This CDR3 has 14 amino acids. Germline CDR1 and CDR2: SEHNR and FQNEAQ (reference sequence). The CDR3 spells CASSASSAWGAQYF. CDR3 DNA: TGTGCCAGCAGCGCAAGCTCGGCCTGGGGAGCCCAGTACTTC.

This clone has a single count. This chain connects TRBV5-1 to TRBJ2-2; no clear D. Germline-derived CDR1 and CDR2 are SGHRS and YFSETQ. The CDR3 sequence is 14 residues long. V shed 0 bases and J shed 7 bases, with 10 bases lying between them. In DNA form, the CDR3 reads TGCGCCAGCAGCTTGGACACCACGCTCGGGGAGCTGTTTTTT. As protein: CASSLDTTLGELFF.

In DNA, the CDR3 is TGTGCCAGCTCACCACTTGCGGGAGATCAGCCCCAGCATTTT. Translating it yields CASSPLAGDQPQHF. This sequence joins TRBV18 and TRBJ1-5; D is undetermined. With 1 base removed from V and 5 bases from J, the gap between germline ends came to 9 bases. CDR3 length: 14 amino acids. Per the germline V gene, CDR1 is KGHSH and CDR2 is LQKENI. Full variable domain (remainder filled in from reference TRBV18 and TRBJ1-5): NAGVMQNPRHLVRRRGQEARLRCSPMKGHSHVYWYRQLPEEGLKFMVYLQKENIIDESGMPKERFSAEFPKEGPSILRIQQVVRGDSAAYFCASSPLAGDQPQHFGDGTRLSIL.

The CDR3 DNA follows: TGTGCCAGCAGTTACAGGGAGCCCACTGAAGCTTTCTTT. Translation: CASSYREPTEAFF. V usage is TRBV12-3 or TRBV12-4 and J usage is TRBJ1-1; possibly TRBD1 for D (6 bases). The V and J ends lost 4 bases and 4 bases respectively, with 10 bases between them. The CDR3 contains 13 residues.

This chain joins TRBV7-9 and TRBJ1-1, with TRBD1 as a possible D gene (6 bases). V was pared by 2 bases and J by 1 base, with 8 bases between. The germline V gene has CDR1 SEHNR and CDR2 FQNEAQ (reference sequence). The CDR3 consists of 14 residues. CDR3 loop: CASSLQQGNTEAFF. As DNA, the CDR3 is TGTGCCAGCAGCTTACAACAGGGGAACACTGAAGCTTTCTTT.

The chain couples TRBV7-6 to TRBJ2-5; D might be TRBD2 (6 bases). V lost 5 bases to trimming and J lost 4 bases, with 17 bases between them. Germline assignment: CDR1 SGHVS and CDR2 FNYEAQ. CDR3 size: 15 residues. As DNA, the CDR3 is TGTGCCAGCAGCCCCCCGCCGGGAGTTTCAGAGACCCAGTACTTC. Encoded protein: CASSPPPGVSETQYF.

The chain links TRBV10-3 to TRBJ2-7, with 7 bases aligning to TRBD1. CDR1 is ENHRY, CDR2 SYGVKD, per germline. After removal of 9 bases from V and 3 bases from J, the junction contained 11 bases not matched to a gene. CDR3 size: 14 residues. CDR3: CAISTGQQYYEQYF. CDR3 DNA: TGTGCCATTTCGACGGGACAGCAGTACTACGAGCAGTACTTC.

The V gene is TRBV27, the J gene TRBJ1-3, with 7 bases aligning to TRBD1. Losses at the gene ends were 5 bases for V and 1 base for J; bases not matched to a gene: 5. The germline V gene encodes CDR1 MNHEY and CDR2 SMNVEV (reference sequence). This CDR3 region has 15 residues. Here the CDR3 reads CASSQQGFSGNTIYF. CDR3 nucleotide sequence: TGTGCCAGCAGTCAACAGGGGTTTTCTGGAAACACCATATATTTT.

V is TRBV14 and J is TRBJ1-4; D unclear. V dropped 5 bases and J dropped 11 bases, with 15 bases sitting between them. Germline V gives CDR1 SGHDN, CDR2 FVKESK. CDR3 length: 13 amino acids. The CDR3 sequence: CASSTLVWDKLFF. DNA of the CDR3: TGTGCCAGCAGCACACTAGTGTGGGATAAACTGTTTTTT. Together with reference TRBV14 and TRBJ1-4, the CDR3 gives the full variable domain: EAGVTQFPSHSVIEKGQTVTLRCDPISGHDNLYWYRRVMGKEIKFLLHFVKESKQDESGMPNNRFLAERTGGTYSTLKVQPAELEDSGVYFCASSTLVWDKLFFGSGTQLSVL.

There are many counts of this clone. The chain is built from TRBV11-3 and TRBJ2-1; perhaps TRBD2 as D (7 bases). Trimming left V 0 bases short and J 6 bases short, with 9 bases between. Germline assignment: CDR1 SGHNT and CDR2 YENEEA. CDR3 length equals 14 residues. In DNA, the CDR3 is TGTGCCAGCAGCTTAGACGGGGGGCTCAATGAGCAGTTCTTC. Translating it yields CASSLDGGLNEQFF.

This chain uses TRBV27 with TRBJ1-3; maybe TRBD1 (6 bases). With 7 bases removed from V and 2 bases from J, the gap between germline ends came to 9 bases. The CDR3 spans 13 residues. Germline assignment: CDR1 MNHEY and CDR2 SMNVEV (reference sequence). The CDR3 loop is CASTTGPGNTIYF. The CDR3 nucleotides are TGTGCCAGCACGACAGGACCTGGAAACACCATATATTTT.